Sequencing of this T cell receptor (beta chain) was carried out in a study of T cells in Graves' hyperthyroidism and ophthalmopathy. Study-wide findings and caveats: The model predicted ophthalmopathy a median about 6.6 months before onset.

This clonotype came up many times. Its specificity is unknown. Amplification targeted TCR beta CDR3 regions from RNA transcripts. The primer set for the first-round RT-PCR of the TCR CDR3 was HTBI. TCRdb processed the multiplex PCR reads anew with MiXCR; each CDR3 protein has one entry. Of a few hundred thousand distinct CDR3 sequences listed, roughly 13% were seen once; the top ten hold more than 4.5%. Orbital computed tomography, thyroid ultrasound, serum thyroxine and TRAb, and clinical symptoms together informed the diagnoses. The CDR3 is made up of 15 amino acids. Unmatched junction bases numbered 10, after V lost 3 bases and J lost 7 bases. Germline CDR1 reads SQVTM; CDR2 reads ANQGSEA.

The genes are TRBV29-1 and TRBJ2-1; 9 nucleotides agree with TRBD2. Sequencing used blood. The sequence was collected from a woman aged 18-29 years with Graves' hyperthyroidism. CDR3 protein: CSVEGIAGVGNEQFF. CDR3 DNA: TGCAGCGTTGAGGGGATAGCGGGAGTTGGGAATGAGCAGTTCTTC.